Each of the 9 T cell receptor beta chains below was sequenced from the same sample in a study of early T cells in non-severe SARS-CoV-2 infection. TCRdb redid the calling of the 5' RACE reads with MiXCR, one entry per CDR3 protein. The data hold about 61,000 distinct CDR3 sequences, with 10% to 12% observed a single time. Sequencing was carried out using whole blood. Source of these receptors: an adult who was a healthcare worker with PCR-confirmed SARS-CoV-2 infection or an uninfected control (not recorded which).

This clonotype was counted at least ten times. V and J are TRBV10-3 and TRBJ2-7; TRBD1 aligns across 7 bases. This CDR3 has 15 amino acids. V trimming: 5 bases; J trimming: 2 bases; junction bases outside the gene matches: 9. CDR1 is ENHRY, CDR2 SYGVKD, per germline. The CDR3 DNA sequence: TGTGCCATCAGTTTTACCGGGACAGACACCTACGAGCAGTACTTC. Protein sequence: CAISFTGTDTYEQYF.

This clonotype has ten or more counts. The rearrangement links TRBV1 to TRBJ1-1; the DNA was not used to check the table's D call, TRBD1. TRBV1 has pseudogene status. CDR3 length equals 16 residues. The CDR3 protein is CTSTRQEQGARTEAFF. The DNA for the CDR3 is TGCACCAGCACCCGCCAAGAACAGGGGGCGCGCACTGAAGCTTTCTTT.

The V and J genes are TRBV6-6 and TRBJ2-2; D unclear. The CDR3 contains 16 residues. Trimming took off 0 bases at V and 7 bases at J, with 15 bases between the two ends. Per the germline V gene, CDR1 is MNHNY and CDR2 is SVGAGI (reference sequence). The CDR3 loop reads CASSYSDPKMGGELFF. The CDR3 nucleotides read TGTGCCAGCAGTTACTCGGATCCCAAAATGGGCGGGGAGCTGTTTTTT.

This clonotype was counted ten times or more. The rearrangement joins TRBV24-1 to TRBJ2-3; D not resolved. The CDR3 has 13 residues. Trimming left V 1 base short and J 7 bases short, with 8 bases between. Germline V lookup: CDR1 KGHDR, CDR2 SFDVKD. The CDR3 loop is CATSDLAGNTQYF. The CDR3 DNA reads TGTGCCACCAGTGATTTAGCTGGGAATACGCAGTATTTT.

The chain has TRBV2 and TRBJ1-1; the D is unclear. The ends were cut back, 7 bases at V and 6 bases at J, with 6 bases in the middle. The CDR3 covers 10 residues. Germline V CDR1 and CDR2: SNHLY, FYNNEI. CDR3: CASKVAEAFF. In DNA, the CDR3 is TGTGCCAGCAAGGTGGCTGAAGCTTTCTTT.

This clonotype showed up just a few times. The chain recombines TRBV5-1 with TRBJ2-1, with a weak D call TRBD2 (6 bases). The CDR3 contains 15 residues. The germline CDR1 and CDR2 sequences are SGHRS and YFSETQ. Trimming stripped 2 bases from V and 9 bases from J, with 18 bases between. The CDR3, as DNA: TGCGCCAGCAGCTTCTCCTCCCTTAGCGGCGGTGAGCAGTTCTTC. It encodes CASSFSSLSGGEQFF.

Only a few counts were recorded for this clonotype. The V call is TRBV6-2 or TRBV6-3, the J call TRBJ2-3; 12 bases are shared with TRBD2. Germline values: CDR1 MNHEY, CDR2 SVGEGT. The CDR3 loop spans 15 amino acids. V shed 11 bases and J 4 bases; nucleotides not matched to a gene: 10. CDR3 in DNA: TGTGCCGGCAACCCTAGCGGGGGGGCTTCAGATACGCAGTATTTT. This encodes CAGNPSGGASDTQYF.

This clonotype was picked up many times. The V call is TRBV2, the J call TRBJ2-2, with D unclear. Germline V CDR1 and CDR2: SNHLY, FYNNEI. V shed 6 bases and J shed 3 bases, with 23 bases lying between them. The CDR3 covers 18 residues. In DNA, the CDR3 is TGTGCCAGCAGCCCCTATCTTCTCCGGACGGAGTACACCGGGGAGCTGTTTTTT. Its protein is CASSPYLLRTEYTGELFF.

This clonotype has just a few counts. The CDR3 protein is CASSPAGLIPGPYNEQFF. The CDR3 DNA is TGTGCCAGCAGCCCGGCCGGCCTCATCCCCGGGCCCTACAATGAGCAGTTCTTC. The chain is built from TRBV5-6 and TRBJ2-1; D not resolved. The CDR3 has 18 residues. The V gene's germline CDR1 is SGHDT and CDR2 YYEEEE. Trimming left V 4 bases short and J 2 bases short, with 22 bases between. The full variable domain, completed using reference TRBV5-6 and TRBJ2-1, is DAGVTQSPTHLIKTRGQQVTLRCSPKSGHDTVSWYQQALGQGPQFIFQYYEEEERQRGNFPDRFSGHQFPNYSSELNVNALLLGDSALYLCASSPAGLIPGPYNEQFFGPGTRLTVL.